This T cell receptor beta chain was sequenced in a study of blood T cell repertoires in COVID-19. At the level of the study: Acute-phase and convalescent COVID-19 samples originated in the United States, Italy and Spain.

Trimming cost V 1 base and J 6 bases; bases outside gene matches: 1. This CDR3 is built from 15 residues. Germline V gives CDR1 MGHRA, CDR2 YSYEKL. Per the original methods: Nucleated cell counts were estimated from reference gene primer amplification. The method was immunoSEQ multiplex PCR; TCRdb's version includes in-frame clones alone and lacks a portion of them. That table supplies the V and J calls and clone size; D and trimming were determined from the DNA. Of about 200,000 clones in the sample, around 82% are singletons; the top ten hold approximately 6.6%. V gene TRBV4-1 combines with J gene TRBJ2-1; 12 bases map to TRBD2. This receptor was obtained from a woman in her seventies with acute or convalescent COVID-19. Sample: peripheral blood. The CDR3 sequence is CASSQVTSGSNEQFF. The CDR3 DNA follows: TGCGCCAGCAGCCAAGTGACTAGCGGGAGCAATGAGCAGTTCTTC.